This TCR beta chain stems from a study of beta chain features in type 1 diabetes. Background on the study: Patients and healthy donors were similar in age, gender and cell yields. General observations from the study: Shortening of TCRB CDR3s, moderate but significant, appeared in all four CD4+ subsets of Type 1 diabetes patients. Insertions at VDJ junctions were less frequent in type 1 diabetes patients. These patients also deleted more nucleotides at the same junctions.

About this clone itself: Its cognate antigen is unknown.

The V gene's germline CDR1 is LGHNA and CDR2 YSLEER. V was trimmed by 2 bases and J by 4 bases, leaving 15 bases between them. The CDR3 is 16 amino acids. Donors underwent one heparinised blood draw, 90 to 150 mL on average. Of the isolated RNA, all was reverse transcribed, and so the sequenced material was expressed TCRB transcripts. The protocol was immunoSEQ multiplex PCR, while the TCRdb copy is restricted to in-frame clones and leaves out a portion. The data contain 300,000 to 400,000 clones, roughly a tenth of them singletons. The sequencing sample was made of central memory CD4+ T cells from blood. This clonotype was obtained from a man aged 25 to 40 with type 1 diabetes. This sequence joins TRBV4-3 and TRBJ1-5; no clear D gene. As DNA, the CDR3 is TGCGCCAGCAGCCAAACTCCTCGAGGAGGTAATCAGCCCCAGCATTTT. It is translated as CASSQTPRGGNQPQHF.